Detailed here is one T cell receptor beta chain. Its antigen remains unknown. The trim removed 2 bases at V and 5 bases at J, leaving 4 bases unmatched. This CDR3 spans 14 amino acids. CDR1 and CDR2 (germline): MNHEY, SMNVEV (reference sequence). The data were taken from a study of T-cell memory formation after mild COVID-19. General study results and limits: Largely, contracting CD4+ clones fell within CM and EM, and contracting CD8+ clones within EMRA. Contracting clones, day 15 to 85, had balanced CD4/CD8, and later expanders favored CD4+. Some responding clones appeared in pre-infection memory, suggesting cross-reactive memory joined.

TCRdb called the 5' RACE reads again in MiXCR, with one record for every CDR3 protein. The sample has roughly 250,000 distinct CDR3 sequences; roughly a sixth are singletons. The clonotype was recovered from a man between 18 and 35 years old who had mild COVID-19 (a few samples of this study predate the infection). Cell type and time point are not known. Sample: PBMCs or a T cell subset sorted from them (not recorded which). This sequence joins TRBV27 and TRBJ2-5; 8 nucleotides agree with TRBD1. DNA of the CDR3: TGTGCCAGCAGTTTACGGACAGGGTGGGAGACCCAGTACTTC. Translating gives CASSLRTGWETQYF.